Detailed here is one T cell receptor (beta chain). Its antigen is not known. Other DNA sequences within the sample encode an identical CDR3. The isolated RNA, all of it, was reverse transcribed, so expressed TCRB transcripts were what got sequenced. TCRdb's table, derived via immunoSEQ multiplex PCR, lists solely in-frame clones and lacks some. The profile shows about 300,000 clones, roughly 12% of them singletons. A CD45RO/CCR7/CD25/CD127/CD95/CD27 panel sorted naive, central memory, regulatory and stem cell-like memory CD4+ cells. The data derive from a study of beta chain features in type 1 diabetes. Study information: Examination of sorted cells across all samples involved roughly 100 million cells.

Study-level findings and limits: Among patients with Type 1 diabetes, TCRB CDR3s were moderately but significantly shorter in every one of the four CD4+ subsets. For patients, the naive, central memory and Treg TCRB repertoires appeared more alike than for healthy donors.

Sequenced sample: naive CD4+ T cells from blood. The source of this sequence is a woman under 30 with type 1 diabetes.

The CDR3 sequence is CASSQGGETQYF. The CDR3 DNA sequence: TGTGCCAGCAGCCAAGGGGGAGAGACCCAGTACTTC. This sequence joins TRBV7-2 and TRBJ2-5; D possibly corresponds to TRBD1 (6 bases). V was shortened by 5 bases and J by 4 bases, with 8 bases between the two germline ends. This CDR3 has 12 amino acids. Germline V lookup: CDR1 SGHTA, CDR2 FQGNSA. The full variable domain, completed using reference TRBV7-2 and TRBJ2-5, is GAGVSQSPSNKVTEKGKDVELRCDPISGHTALYWYRQSLGQGLEFLIYFQGNSAPDKSGLPSDRFSAERTGGSVSTLTIQRTQQEDSAVYLCASSQGGETQYFGPGTRLLVL.